A single sample gave rise to the 26 T cell receptor beta chains below, sequenced in a study of beta chain features in type 1 diabetes. cDNA synthesis used the whole RNA isolate, giving expressed TCRB sequences. This table comes from immunoSEQ multiplex PCR, and its TCRdb copy is limited to in-frame clones, with some not included. The sample lists about 450,000 clones, approximately 10% occurring once. The sample was naive CD4+ T cells from blood. Receptor source: a woman aged 18 to 35 in good health.

The gene calls are TRBV5-1 and TRBJ2-3; 7 nucleotides match TRBD1. Germline-derived CDR1 and CDR2 are SGHRS and YFSETQ. The trim removed 1 base at V and 2 bases at J, leaving 1 base unmatched. The CDR3 covers 14 residues. The CDR3 nucleotides are TGCGCCAGCAGCTTGCAGGGGGTCACAGATACGCAGTATTTT. It translates to CASSLQGVTDTQYF.

The chain links TRBV2 to TRBJ2-5, with no clear D. The CDR3 spans 13 residues. V dropped 5 bases and J dropped 2 bases, with 9 bases sitting between them. The germline V gene encodes CDR1 SNHLY and CDR2 FYNNEI. DNA for the CDR3: TGTGCCAGCAGTAGGTCAAATCAAGAGACCCAGTACTTC. It translates to CASSRSNQETQYF.

This clone has more than one count but fewer than ten. This sequence joins TRBV11-3 and TRBJ2-5; 8 bases map to TRBD2. Unmatched junction bases numbered 13, after V lost 5 bases and J lost 5 bases. Germline CDR1 is SGHNT and CDR2 is YENEEA. This CDR3 is built from 16 residues. CDR3 residues: CASSPGVAGSLETQYF. The CDR3 nucleotides are TGTGCCAGCAGCCCCGGGGTAGCGGGGTCCTTGGAGACCCAGTACTTC.

The rearrangement links TRBV30 to TRBJ2-5; TRBD1 aligns across 8 bases. The CDR3 runs to 13 residues. The V segment lost 3 bases and the J segment 7 bases; nucleotides outside the gene matches: 7. Per the germline V gene, CDR1 is GTSNPN and CDR2 is SVGIG (reference sequence). The CDR3 coding sequence is TGTGCCTGGAGGGGCAGGGGGCTGGGGACCCAGTACTTC. Protein: CAWRGRGLGTQYF.

A few counts support this clone. V is TRBV27 and J is TRBJ2-1; no definite D call. The CDR3 runs to 12 residues. V dropped 5 bases and J dropped 6 bases, with 8 bases sitting between them. Germline CDR1 and CDR2: MNHEY and SMNVEV (reference sequence). CDR3 bases: TGTGCCAGCAGTGCCATACCCAATGAGCAGTTCTTC. This codes for CASSAIPNEQFF.

The chain's CDR3 is CASAMNSPLHF. In nucleotides, the CDR3 is TGTGCCAGCGCGATGAATTCACCCCTCCACTTT. The rearrangement links TRBV28 to TRBJ1-6; D gene ambiguous. There are 11 residues in the CDR3. V shed 8 bases and J shed 7 bases, with 6 bases lying between them. Germline values: CDR1 MDHEN, CDR2 SYDVKM.

V usage is TRBV27 and J usage is TRBJ2-1; 7 nucleotides match TRBD2. Trimming at V came to 4 bases and at J to 9 bases, leaving 6 bases not matched to a gene. Germline V gene data show CDR1 as MNHEY and CDR2 as SMNVEV (reference sequence). The CDR3 is made up of 13 amino acids. CDR3 loop: CASSSLGRGEQFF. CDR3 sequence (DNA): TGTGCCAGCAGTTCTCTAGGGAGGGGTGAGCAGTTCTTC.

The chain is built from TRBV9 and TRBJ1-2; 7 bases fit TRBD1. The ends lost 2 bases at V and 1 base at J; junction bases unmatched: 5. The CDR3 is 15 residues long. Germline values: CDR1 SGDLS, CDR2 YYNGEE. CDR3 protein: CASSVLGGHNYGYTF. The CDR3 DNA reads TGTGCCAGCAGCGTCCTAGGGGGCCATAACTATGGCTACACCTTC.

This clone has more than one count but fewer than ten. This sequence joins TRBV5-1 and TRBJ2-1; D call uncertain. The germline gives CDR1 SGHRS, CDR2 YFSETQ. Trimming took off 1 base at V and 8 bases at J, with 10 bases between the two ends. This CDR3 contains 13 residues. The CDR3 sequence: CASSLLLADEQFF. CDR3 bases: TGCGCCAGCAGCTTGTTGCTGGCGGATGAGCAGTTCTTC.

The CDR3 nucleotides read TGCAGCGTTGCATCCCAAGGGACGGTCTATGGCTACACCTTC. Protein sequence: CSVASQGTVYGYTF. J is TRBJ1-2 and V is TRBV29-1; tentatively, D is TRBD1 (5 bases). The CDR3 totals 14 residues. Germline V gene lookup returns CDR1 SQVTM and CDR2 ANQGSEA. Trimming stripped 4 bases from V and 4 bases from J, with 16 bases between. The whole variable domain, filled in from reference TRBV29-1 and TRBJ1-2, reads SAVISQKPSRDICQRGTSLTIQCQVDSQVTMMFWYRQQPGQSLTLIATANQGSEATYESGFVIDKFPISRPNLTFSTLTVSNMSPEDSSIYLCSVASQGTVYGYTFGSGTRLTVV.

This clone turned up a few times. The chain recombines TRBV13 with TRBJ2-7, with 8 bases lining up with TRBD1. Germline V CDR1 and CDR2: PRHDT, FYEKMQ (reference sequence). The CDR3 length is 14 residues. Trimming removed 5 bases from V and 2 bases from J; junction bases left unmatched: 5. DNA for the CDR3: TGTGCCAGCAGCGTCGGACAGGGTACCTACGAGCAGTACTTC. This gives the protein CASSVGQGTYEQYF.

The genes are TRBV7-9 and TRBJ1-1; weak D call: TRBD1 (6 bases). V shed 3 bases and J shed 1 base, with 21 bases lying between them. Germline assignment: CDR1 SEHNR and CDR2 FQNEAQ (reference sequence). The CDR3 runs to 18 residues. CDR3 nucleotide sequence: TGTGCCAGCAGCTTTGCTGCCCAATCAAAGGGACAGAACACTGAAGCTTTCTTT. Its translation is CASSFAAQSKGQNTEAFF.

J is TRBJ2-7 and V is TRBV7-2, with no clear D. V was trimmed by 5 bases and J by 7 bases, leaving 15 bases between them. The length of the CDR3 is 13 residues. In germline, CDR1 is SGHTA, CDR2 FQGNSA. Written as DNA, the CDR3 is TGTGCCAGCAGCCCTGCCGGTGGCTATGAGCAGTACTTC. It specifies CASSPAGGYEQYF.

This chain links TRBV28 with TRBJ1-1; no clear D. The CDR3 sequence is 17 residues long. Trimming cost V 7 bases and J 0 bases, with 21 bases left between them. Germline CDR1 and CDR2: MDHEN and SYDVKM. CDR3 region: CASTSPGRWAMNTEAFF. CDR3 DNA sequence: TGTGCCAGCACTTCCCCGGGGAGGTGGGCCATGAACACTGAAGCTTTCTTT.

This clone showed up just a few times. The V and J genes are TRBV14 and TRBJ2-3; no clear D gene. The germline gives CDR1 SGHDN, CDR2 FVKESK. V lost 5 bases and J 5 bases, leaving 5 bases between the germline ends. This CDR3 is 11 amino acids long. CDR3 in DNA: TGTGCCAGCAGCGTCCGAGATACGCAGTATTTT. The encoded protein is CASSVRDTQYF.

This clone was recorded many times. The CDR3 DNA is TGTGCCTACCTGAGGAGCTCCTACGAGCAGTACTTC. Amino acid sequence: CAYLRSSYEQYF. The V gene is TRBV30, the J gene TRBJ2-7; D gene unclear. This CDR3 spans 12 amino acids. Looked up from germline, CDR1 is GTSNPN and CDR2 is SVGIG (reference sequence). V was pared by 7 bases and J by 0 bases, with 10 bases between.

Only a few counts were recorded for this clone. The chain couples TRBV6-5 to TRBJ2-7, with D unclear. Trimming left V 0 bases short and J 7 bases short, with 10 bases between. The CDR3 covers 13 residues. Looked up from germline, CDR1 is MNHEY and CDR2 is SVGAGI. The CDR3: CASSYSSMGEQYV. The CDR3 DNA follows: TGTGCCAGCAGTTACTCAAGCATGGGGGAGCAGTACGTC.

The chain combines TRBV29-1 with TRBJ1-4; TRBD1 might be the D (5 bases). CDR3 size: 13 residues. V lost 5 bases, J lost 8 bases, and 15 bases lay in between. Germline CDR1 is SQVTM and CDR2 is ANQGSEA. CDR3 in amino acids: CSVLSGGSEKLFF. The CDR3 DNA is TGCAGCGTTCTTTCGGGGGGAAGCGAAAAACTGTTTTTT. Based on the CDR3 plus reference TRBV29-1 and TRBJ1-4, the full variable domain is SAVISQKPSRDICQRGTSLTIQCQVDSQVTMMFWYRQQPGQSLTLIATANQGSEATYESGFVIDKFPISRPNLTFSTLTVSNMSPEDSSIYLCSVLSGGSEKLFFGSGTQLSVL.

In its sample, this clone was seen a few times. The chain employs TRBV7-8 and TRBJ2-2; TRBD1 aligns across 7 bases. V gave up 1 base and J gave up 3 bases; unmatched junction bases: 17. Germline CDR1 and CDR2: SGHVS and FQNEAQ. The CDR3 is 20 amino acids. CDR3 sequence (DNA): TGTGCCAGCAGCTTAGGTAGGGACAGCCCTTGGAGAAGGGACACCGGGGAGCTGTTTTTT. Its protein is CASSLGRDSPWRRDTGELFF.

This clone has only a few counts. The V call is TRBV27, the J call TRBJ1-2, with no clear D. Germline V gene sequence: CDR1 MNHEY, CDR2 SMNVEV (reference sequence). V shed 3 bases and J shed 5 bases, with 10 bases lying between them. The CDR3 spans 13 residues. CDR3 nucleotide sequence: TGTGCCAGCAGTTTCAACGGAGATTATGGCTACACCTTC. It is translated as CASSFNGDYGYTF.

This clone has ten or more counts. J is TRBJ2-5 and V is TRBV15, with TRBD1 matching 8 bases. The CDR3 spans 15 residues. After removal of 3 bases from V and 2 bases from J, the junction contained 5 bases not matched to a gene. CDR1 is LNHNV, CDR2 YYDKDF, per germline (reference sequence). The CDR3 is CATSRWTGPQETQYF. The CDR3 DNA follows: TGTGCCACCAGCAGGTGGACAGGGCCTCAAGAGACCCAGTACTTC.

The chain joins TRBV27 to TRBJ2-2; D not certain. From germline, CDR1 is MNHEY and CDR2 SMNVEV (reference sequence). This CDR3 contains 13 residues. Trimming removed 6 bases from V and 2 bases from J, with 7 bases in between. This CDR3 reads CASRRRNTGELFF. CDR3 DNA sequence: TGTGCCAGCAGAAGAAGAAACACCGGGGAGCTGTTTTTT.

The J gene is TRBJ1-5, the V gene TRBV27; the match to TRBD1 covers 10 bases. The CDR3 has 13 amino acids. Germline-derived CDR1 and CDR2 are MNHEY and SMNVEV (reference sequence). Trimming at V came to 5 bases and at J to 5 bases, leaving 0 bases not matched to a gene. CDR3 DNA: TGTGCCAGCAGTGGACAGGGGGATCAGCCCCAGCATTTT. Translated, it gives CASSGQGDQPQHF.

This clone has ten or more counts. Distinct nucleotide sequences in the sample also encode this CDR3. V is TRBV29-1 and J is TRBJ2-5, with 7 bases matching TRBD1. The CDR3 is made up of 12 amino acids. The germline V gene encodes CDR1 SQVTM and CDR2 ANQGSEA. With V trimmed by 7 bases and J by 5 bases, 7 bases remained unmatched. This chain's CDR3 is CSARQGWETQYF. The CDR3 bases are TGCAGCGCACGACAGGGTTGGGAGACCCAGTACTTC.

This clone was detected a few times. This sequence joins TRBV10-3 and TRBJ2-3, with D perhaps assigned TRBD1 or TRBD2 (5 bases each). The germline V and J ends were trimmed by 10 bases and 1 base, with 18 bases remaining between them. Germline V CDR1 and CDR2: ENHRY, SYGVKD. CDR3 size: 15 residues. The CDR3 loop reads CATAFRRGRTDTQYF. In nucleotides, the CDR3 is TGTGCCACCGCCTTTCGACGGGGACGCACAGATACGCAGTATTTT.

This clone was seen only a few times. V is TRBV12-5 and J is TRBJ2-3, with D perhaps matching TRBD2 (6 bases). Trimming pared 2 bases from V and 7 bases from J, leaving 13 bases between. The CDR3 consists of 14 residues. Germline V lookup: CDR1 LGHNT, CDR2 FRNRAP. The CDR3 nucleotides are TGTGCTAGTGGTTTGTGGGGAGGAGGAAATACGCAGTATTTT. Translating it yields CASGLWGGGNTQYF.